The 9 T cell receptor beta chains below were found in one sample sequenced in a study of shared T cell receptors in the human thymus. Measured with immunoSEQ multiplex PCR; TCRdb has only the in-frame clones, and not every one. The sample has about 660,000 clones, around nine tenths seen once. Another study also made use of these data, one on human thymus T cells.

Sample: thymocytes. These receptors originate from a boy less than two years old with a congenital heart defect.

This rearrangement joins TRBV23-1 to TRBJ2-7, with 7 bases matching TRBD1. TRBV23-1 is an open reading frame, and its role is uncertain. Trimming cost V 0 bases and J 1 base; bases outside gene matches: 6. This CDR3 is 16 amino acids long. The CDR3 DNA reads TGCGCCAGCAGTCAATCGAGTGAGGGACAGTCCTACGAGCAGTACTTC. Translated: CASSQSSEGQSYEQYF.

The chain couples TRBV6-4 to TRBJ1-2; 11 nucleotides agree with TRBD1. Germline values: CDR1 MRHNA, CDR2 SNTAGT. V dropped 6 bases and J dropped 8; count of bases not matched to a gene: 8. The CDR3 has 14 amino acids. The CDR3 DNA sequence: TGTGCCAGCAGGCCGGGACAGGGGGTTGGCGGCTACACCTTC. Translating it yields CASRPGQGVGGYTF.

This clone was found once. This chain connects TRBV21-1 to TRBJ2-3; TRBD2 is taken as the D call from the table, unchecked against the DNA. TRBV21-1 counts as a pseudogene. This CDR3 has 13 amino acids. This CDR3 is CASDRRGTDTQYF. DNA for the CDR3: TGTGCCAGCGACCGACGGGGCACAGATACGCAGTATTTT.

The V gene is TRBV27, the J gene TRBJ2-7, with D hard to call. This CDR3 comprises 14 residues. Germline-derived CDR1 and CDR2 are MNHEY and SMNVEV (reference sequence). V lost 8 bases, J lost 3 bases, and 17 bases lay in between. For the CDR3, the DNA is TGTGCCAGCGCGGAGAGTGGCGATCTCTACGAGCAGTACTTC. Protein sequence: CASAESGDLYEQYF.

The chain uses TRBV11-3 and TRBJ2-1; 9 positions match TRBD2. Germline CDR1 SGHNT, CDR2 YENEEA. The CDR3 loop spans 13 amino acids. V shed 4 bases, J shed 13 bases, and the junction held 8 bases outside the gene matches. The CDR3 here is CASSYISGSSQFF. CDR3 DNA sequence: TGTGCCAGCAGCTACATTAGCGGGAGTAGTCAGTTCTTC. The full variable domain, its missing parts supplied by reference TRBV11-3 and TRBJ2-1, is EAGVVQSPRYKIIEKKQPVAFWCNPISGHNTLYWYLQNLGQGPELLIRYENEEAVDDSQLPKDRFSAERLKGVDSTLKIQPAELGDSAVYLCASSYISGSSQFFGPGTRLTVL.

This sequence joins TRBV23-1 and TRBJ2-1; TRBD2 agrees at 16 bases. TRBV23-1 is flagged as an ORF with uncertain function. The CDR3 spans 18 residues. Trimming cost V 7 bases and J 3 bases; bases outside gene matches: 9. CDR3 sequence (DNA): TGCGCCAGCATCGAGGGACTAGCGGGAGGGCCTAACTACAATGAGCAGTTCTTC. Its protein is CASIEGLAGGPNYNEQFF.

This clone is a singleton in its sample. The genes are TRBV9 and TRBJ2-7; 10 nucleotides match TRBD2. Germline-derived CDR1 and CDR2 are SGDLS and YYNGEE. The CDR3 is made up of 16 amino acids. The V and J ends lost 0 bases and 5 bases, in that order; junction bases with no gene match: 8. CDR3 DNA: TGTGCCAGCAGCGTAGATCCTAGCGGGAGCTTCGACGAGCAGTACTTC. Translating it yields CASSVDPSGSFDEQYF.

V usage is TRBV9 and J usage is TRBJ1-3; D is unresolved. Germline-derived CDR1 and CDR2 are SGDLS and YYNGEE. The CDR3 extends over 17 amino acids. V shed 0 bases and J shed 0 bases, with 13 bases lying between them. The CDR3 sequence is CASSVALSGHSGNTIYF. CDR3 nucleotides: TGTGCCAGCAGCGTAGCCTTATCGGGTCACTCTGGAAACACCATATATTTT.

The DNA for the CDR3 is TGTGCCAGCAGTGTTTGGCCAGGCTCTGGAAACACCATATATTTT. Translating it yields CASSVWPGSGNTIYF. The chain is built from TRBV2 and TRBJ1-3; D gene ambiguous. The CDR3 runs to 15 residues. V shed 4 bases and J shed 0 bases, with 10 bases lying between them. Germline V gene data show CDR1 as SNHLY and CDR2 as FYNNEI.